This T cell receptor beta chain is from a study of blood T cell repertoires in COVID-19. Across the study: The origin of the acute and convalescent COVID-19 samples was the United States, Italy and Spain. The cDNA or gDNA used as material had been derived from T cells, B-cell-depleted T cells, or PBMCs.

The CDR3 sequence is 14 residues long. The germline V and J ends were trimmed by 1 base and 3 bases, with 7 bases remaining between them. Germline CDR1 reads LGHDT; CDR2 reads YNNKEL (reference sequence). In the study's own analysis: The authors estimated nucleated cell counts from reference gene primer amplification. Some clones are missing from TCRdb's copy, which holds only in-frame ones; the method was immunoSEQ multiplex PCR. That table furnishes V, J and clone size, whereas the DNA furnished D and trimming. The table lists more than 250,000 clones, 80% to 90% of them singletons. The origin of this receptor is a man younger than 35 who had recovered from COVID-19. Source material: peripheral blood. The chain couples TRBV3-1 (or the pseudogene TRBV3-2) to TRBJ1-5; possible D gene TRBD1, 5 bases. CDR3 bases: TGTGCCAGCAGCCAAGCAGGGCTCAATCAGCCCCAGCATTTT. This codes for CASSQAGLNQPQHF.